These 28 T cell receptor beta chains were sequenced from one sample in a study of CD8 T cells in Susac syndrome. Random hexamers were used to reverse transcribe the RNA input (about 0.45 to 1 ug). TCRdb re-derived calls from the immunoSEQ multiplex PCR reads in MiXCR, one entry per CDR3 protein. The data hold about 200,000 distinct CDR3 sequences, with over 85% observed a single time. Sequenced material: CD4+ T cells from PBMCs. The source is a human donor in good health.

This chain joins TRBV29-1 and TRBJ1-5; possible D gene TRBD1, 5 bases. The V end was cut by 6 bases, the J end by 6 bases, with 15 bases between. There are 13 residues in the CDR3. Germline V gene lookup returns CDR1 SQVTM and CDR2 ANQGSEA. The CDR3 loop reads CSVGGAGGQPQHF. The CDR3 nucleotides read TGCAGCGTCGGAGGGGCGGGGGGTCAGCCCCAGCATTTT. The complete variable domain, with remaining parts taken from reference TRBV29-1 and TRBJ1-5, reads SAVISQKPSRDICQRGTSLTIQCQVDSQVTMMFWYRQQPGQSLTLIATANQGSEATYESGFVIDKFPISRPNLTFSTLTVSNMSPEDSSIYLCSVGGAGGQPQHFGDGTRLSIL.

The rearrangement links TRBV7-2 to TRBJ2-1; D is ambiguous. Germline V gives CDR1 SGHTA, CDR2 FQGNSA. Trimming took off 1 base at V and 6 bases at J, with 7 bases between the two ends. CDR3 length: 13 amino acids. The chain's CDR3 is CASSLVGTNEQFF. The CDR3, as DNA: TGTGCCAGCAGCTTAGTTGGTACCAATGAGCAGTTCTTC.

The chain is built from TRBV29-1 and TRBJ1-2, with a possible D match to TRBD1 (5 bases). This CDR3 contains 13 residues. The germline V and J ends were trimmed by 7 bases and 2 bases, with 14 bases remaining between them. Per germline, CDR1 SQVTM and CDR2 ANQGSEA. Here the CDR3 DNA reads TGCAGCGCCCAAAGAGGGGAAAACTATGGCTACACCTTC. Its translation is CSAQRGENYGYTF.

The rearrangement joins TRBV29-1 to TRBJ1-2; 7 bases map to TRBD1. Germline CDR1 is SQVTM and CDR2 is ANQGSEA. The CDR3 consists of 13 residues. The V and J ends lost 7 bases and 4 bases, in that order; junction bases with no gene match: 9. The CDR3 loop is CSGRRGPGYGYTF. Written as DNA, the CDR3 is TGCAGCGGTCGAAGGGGGCCGGGCTATGGCTACACCTTC.

V is TRBV27 and J is TRBJ2-7; D is ambiguous. CDR1 MNHEY and CDR2 SMNVEV come from the germline V gene (reference sequence). V lost 6 bases and J lost 1, with 13 bases in between. CDR3 length: 14 residues. Here the CDR3 reads CASRARVDSYEQYV. The CDR3 DNA is TGTGCCAGCAGGGCCCGCGTGGATTCCTACGAGCAGTACGTC.

This chain links TRBV20-1 with TRBJ2-3, with 10 nucleotides matching TRBD2. This CDR3 spans 14 amino acids. The J segment lost 6 bases and the V segment lost 6 bases, leaving 9 bases of the junction unmatched. Germline loops: CDR1 DFQATT, CDR2 SNEGSKA (reference sequence). CDR3 in DNA: TGCAGTGCCAGGACTAGCGGTACGGGGGATACGCAGTATTTT. Protein sequence: CSARTSGTGDTQYF.

The chain recombines TRBV7-2 with TRBJ2-3; D tentatively reads TRBD1 or TRBD2 (5 bases each). The CDR3 contains 14 residues. The germline V gene encodes CDR1 SGHTA and CDR2 FQGNSA. V lost 4 bases, J lost 6 bases, and 14 bases lay in between. The CDR3 region has the DNA TGTGCCAGCAGCTCGAGACGAGGGGACGATACGCAGTATTTT. This encodes CASSSRRGDDTQYF.

The chain joins TRBV6-6 to TRBJ2-1, with 8 bases that match TRBD1. CDR1 is MNHNY and CDR2 is SVGAGI in the germline V gene (reference sequence). CDR3 size: 13 residues. The ends lost 2 bases at V and 8 bases at J; junction bases unmatched: 2. The CDR3 spells CASSYPGQDEQFF. As DNA, the CDR3 is TGTGCCAGCAGTTACCCGGGACAGGATGAGCAGTTCTTC.

This chain links TRBV14 with TRBJ1-1; weak D call: TRBD1 (5 bases). There are 13 residues in the CDR3. From germline, CDR1 is SGHDN and CDR2 FVKESK. V was pared by 5 bases and J by 5 bases, with 12 bases between. CDR3 loop: CASSWGRETEAFF. CDR3 DNA: TGTGCCAGCAGCTGGGGCCGGGAGACTGAAGCTTTCTTT.

This clonotype was found once. The chain links TRBV18 to TRBJ1-5; D is uncertain. The CDR3 is made up of 13 amino acids. In germline, CDR1 is KGHSH, CDR2 LQKENI. Deletions cut 4 bases from V and 8 bases from J, with 12 bases between. For the CDR3, the DNA is TGTGCCAGCTCACGGGGAAACGAGAAGCCCCAGCATTTT. It translates to CASSRGNEKPQHF.

The chain uses TRBV20-1 and TRBJ2-7; D is undetermined. This CDR3 spans 12 amino acids. Germline CDR1 DFQATT, CDR2 SNEGSKA (reference sequence). Trimming removed 0 bases from V and 3 bases from J, with 6 bases in between. CDR3 protein: CSARERFYEQYV. DNA for the CDR3: TGCAGTGCTAGAGAGCGGTTCTACGAGCAGTACGTC.

The V call is TRBV30, the J call TRBJ1-1; a possible D gene is TRBD1 (5 bases). This CDR3 spans 14 amino acids. The germline CDR1 and CDR2 sequences are GTSNPN and SVGIG (reference sequence). Trimming cost V 3 bases and J 0 bases, with 11 bases left between them. This chain's CDR3 is CAWSPGRVNTEAFF. The CDR3 region has the DNA TGTGCCTGGAGCCCGGGACGGGTGAACACTGAAGCTTTCTTT.

This CDR3 is CAWSLGYGGQGYEQYV. The CDR3 region has the DNA TGTGCCTGGAGTCTTGGGTACGGGGGGCAAGGCTACGAGCAGTACGTC. This sequence joins TRBV30 and TRBJ2-7, with D possibly TRBD2 on 7 matching bases. The germline V and J ends were trimmed by 2 bases and 3 bases, with 20 bases remaining between them. The CDR3 is 16 amino acids. CDR1 is GTSNPN and CDR2 is SVGIG in the germline V gene (reference sequence).

This rearrangement joins TRBV27 to TRBJ1-6; D is unresolved. There are 15 residues in the CDR3. Trimming took 8 bases from V and 1 from J, leaving 12 bases between them. Germline values: CDR1 MNHEY, CDR2 SMNVEV (reference sequence). This CDR3 is CASRPPESYNSPLHF. The CDR3 region has the DNA TGTGCCAGCCGCCCCCCAGAATCCTATAATTCACCCCTCCACTTT.

The rearrangement joins TRBV6-1 to TRBJ2-7, with 12 bases aligning to TRBD1. With V trimmed by 5 bases and J by 7 bases, 6 bases remained unmatched. CDR1 MNHNS and CDR2 SASEGT come from the germline V gene. The CDR3 contains 14 residues. The chain's CDR3 is CASSTRDRGHEQYV. The CDR3 DNA reads TGTGCCAGCAGTACCCGGGACAGGGGGCATGAGCAGTACGTC.

The V call is TRBV9, the J call TRBJ2-5; D is possibly TRBD1 (6 bases). V lost 3 bases and J lost 5, with 17 bases in between. This CDR3 comprises 15 residues. Germline V lookup: CDR1 SGDLS, CDR2 YYNGEE. The CDR3 region is CASSAHRAFEETQYF. The CDR3 nucleotides are TGTGCCAGCAGCGCTCACAGGGCCTTCGAGGAGACCCAGTACTTC.

V and J are TRBV19 and TRBJ1-6; 7 nucleotides line up with TRBD1. CDR1 is LNHDA, CDR2 SQIVND, per germline (reference sequence). The CDR3 loop spans 13 amino acids. V lost 10 bases, J lost 6 bases, and 6 bases stayed unmatched. This chain's CDR3 is CATEDRFNSPLHF. As DNA, the CDR3 is TGTGCCACCGAGGACAGGTTTAATTCACCCCTCCACTTT.

The chain is built from TRBV20-1 and TRBJ1-2; D might be TRBD1 (5 bases). The CDR3 extends over 14 amino acids. Trimming left V 1 base short and J 4 bases short, with 13 bases between. Germline V gene lookup returns CDR1 DFQATT and CDR2 SNEGSKA (reference sequence). In DNA form, the CDR3 reads TGCAGTGCTAGAGTACAGGCGGGGGGCTATGGCTACACCTTC. It codes for CSARVQAGGYGYTF.

The V and J genes are TRBV20-1 and TRBJ2-1; perhaps TRBD2 as D (6 bases). Deletions cut 7 bases from V and 0 bases from J, with 19 bases between. The CDR3 sequence is 16 residues long. The germline CDR1 and CDR2 sequences are DFQATT and SNEGSKA (reference sequence). The CDR3 nucleotides are TGCAGTGGGTCCAGGAGGGATACATCCTCCTACAATGAGCAGTTCTTC. The encoded protein is CSGSRRDTSSYNEQFF.

The chain is built from TRBV20-1 and TRBJ2-1; 9 positions agree with TRBD2. Germline V gene sequence: CDR1 DFQATT, CDR2 SNEGSKA (reference sequence). The CDR3 has 15 residues. Unmatched junction bases numbered 13, after V lost 6 bases and J lost 7 bases. The CDR3 spells CSAFSGGFLRNEQFF. CDR3 nucleotide sequence: TGCAGTGCCTTTAGCGGGGGTTTTCTTCGGAATGAGCAGTTCTTC.

The chain uses TRBV20-1 and TRBJ1-1, with D unresolved. The CDR3 consists of 11 residues. Germline V gene sequence: CDR1 DFQATT, CDR2 SNEGSKA (reference sequence). Trimming stripped 3 bases from V and 7 bases from J, with 9 bases between. CDR3 DNA sequence: TGCAGTGCTAGGACCTCTCGTGAAGCTTTCTTT. It specifies CSARTSREAFF.

The chain joins TRBV6-6 to TRBJ2-1; TRBD2 matches 11 bases. Germline values: CDR1 MNHNY, CDR2 SVGAGI (reference sequence). The CDR3 is 15 residues long. After removal of 6 bases from V and 10 bases from J, the junction contained 11 bases not matched to a gene. CDR3: CASSRASGGTGEQFF. CDR3 coding DNA: TGTGCCAGCAGCCGAGCTAGCGGGGGGACAGGGGAGCAGTTCTTC.

This clonotype showed up just a few times. This chain joins TRBV6-6 and TRBJ2-7; tentative D call: TRBD2 (7 bases). From germline, CDR1 is MNHNY and CDR2 SVGAGI (reference sequence). V gave up 4 bases and J gave up 6 bases, with 10 bases separating them. CDR3 length: 12 residues. The CDR3 region is CASSSRGGEQYF. The DNA for the CDR3 is TGTGCCAGCAGTTCTAGGGGGGGCGAGCAGTACTTC.

The chain joins TRBV28 to TRBJ2-5; D remains unclear. Germline loops: CDR1 MDHEN, CDR2 SYDVKM. V lost 3 bases, J lost 11 bases, and 13 bases lay in between. The CDR3 sequence is 12 residues long. The DNA of the CDR3 is TGTGCCAGCAGTTTGAACACACCGTCTCAGTACTTC. It codes for CASSLNTPSQYF.

The rearrangement joins TRBV29-1 to TRBJ2-7; 7 bases fit TRBD1. The CDR3 covers 13 residues. Per the germline V gene, CDR1 is SQVTM and CDR2 is ANQGSEA. With 1 base clipped from V and 2 bases from J, the junction kept 2 bases outside the gene matches. The CDR3 protein is CSVEGRGPYEQYF. DNA of the CDR3: TGCAGCGTTGAAGGAAGGGGGCCCTACGAGCAGTACTTC.

This clonotype was detected once. This CDR3 reads CASSFSVTNYGYTF. The CDR3 DNA reads as TGTGCCAGCAGTTTCTCGGTTACTAACTATGGCTACACCTTC. This chain links TRBV12-3 or TRBV12-4 with TRBJ1-2, with no clear D. Trimming stripped 3 bases from V and 0 bases from J, with 8 bases between. The CDR3 is 14 residues long.

The V and J genes are TRBV4-3 and TRBJ2-2; D is ambiguous. Germline V CDR1 and CDR2: LGHNA, YSLEER. The V end was cut by 0 bases, the J end by 5 bases, with 10 bases between. This CDR3 region has 15 residues. CDR3 region: CASSQDPGITGELFF. The CDR3 DNA is TGCGCCAGCAGCCAAGATCCGGGCATTACCGGGGAGCTGTTTTTT.

The chain is built from TRBV30 and TRBJ1-1; tentative D call: TRBD1 (5 bases). The CDR3 length is 12 residues. Germline V gives CDR1 GTSNPN, CDR2 SVGIG (reference sequence). Trimming removed 7 bases from V and 8 bases from J, with 17 bases in between. CDR3 residues: CASVWGGREAFF. For the CDR3, the DNA is TGTGCCTCCGTTTGGGGCGGACGGGAAGCTTTCTTT.